This T cell receptor beta chain was observed in a study of human T cells and chemical hapten exposure. This clonotype was found a few times. TCRdb itself ran the RACE reads through MiXCR, one entry per CDR3 protein. The data hold about 160,000 distinct CDR3 sequences, with about a quarter observed a single time. The time point denotes: patch test 3, about 24 weeks after DPC sensitization. Treatment given: therapeutic diphenylcyclopropenone sensitization with weekly scalp DPC. The CDR3 is 14 residues long. Trimming removed 1 base from V and 1 base from J, with 7 bases in between. The clonotype originates from a woman under 30 with alopecia areata. Some clones in this sample may be carry-over from other donors' samples. V gene TRBV12-3 or TRBV12-4 combines with J gene TRBJ1-1; no clear D. The sample consisted of whole blood, taken in connection with sensitization to the hapten diphenylcyclopropenone (DPC). The CDR3 here is CASSLGRSNTEAFF. CDR3 bases: TGTGCCAGCAGTTTAGGCCGTTCGAACACTGAAGCTTTCTTT.